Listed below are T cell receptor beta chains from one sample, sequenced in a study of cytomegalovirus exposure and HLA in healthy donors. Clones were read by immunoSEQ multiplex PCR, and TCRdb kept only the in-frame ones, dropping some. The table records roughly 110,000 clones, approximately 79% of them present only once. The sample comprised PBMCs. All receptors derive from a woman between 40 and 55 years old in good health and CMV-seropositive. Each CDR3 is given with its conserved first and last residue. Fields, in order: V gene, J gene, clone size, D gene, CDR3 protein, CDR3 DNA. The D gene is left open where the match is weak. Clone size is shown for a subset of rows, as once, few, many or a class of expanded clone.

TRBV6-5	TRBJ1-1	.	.	CASSYSSTLNTEAFF	TGTGCCAGCAGTTACTCGAGTACCCTGAACACTGAAGCTTTCTTT
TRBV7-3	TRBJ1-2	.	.	CASSEAPLLGYTF	TGTGCCAGCAGCGAAGCCCCTCTTCTTGGCTACACCTTC
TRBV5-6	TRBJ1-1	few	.	CASSEYRDLRRSTEAFF	TGTGCCAGCAGCGAGTACCGGGACTTACGACGTTCCACTGAAGCTTTCTTT
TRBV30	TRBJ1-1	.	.	CAWSNSFTEAFF	TGTGCCTGGAGTAACAGTTTCACTGAAGCTTTCTTT
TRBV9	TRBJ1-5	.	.	CASSQGGQPQHF	TGTGCCAGCAGCCAAGGGGGTCAGCCCCAGCATTTT
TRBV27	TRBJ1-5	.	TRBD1	CASSPGTGHQPQHF	TGTGCCAGCAGTCCGGGGACAGGGCATCAGCCCCAGCATTTT
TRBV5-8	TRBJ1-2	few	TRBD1	CASSWGGQGNYGYTF	TGTGCCAGCAGCTGGGGGGGACAGGGGAACTATGGCTACACCTTC
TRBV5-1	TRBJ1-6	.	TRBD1	CASSGDRSSYNSPLHF	TGCGCCAGCAGCGGGGACAGGAGCTCCTATAATTCACCCCTCCACTTT
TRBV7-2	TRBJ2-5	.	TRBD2	CASSPGSGGSETQYF	TGTGCCAGCAGTCCTGGGAGCGGGGGCTCGGAGACCCAGTACTTC
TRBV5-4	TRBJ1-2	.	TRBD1	CASSPRTGKVVYGYTF	TGTGCCAGCAGCCCAAGGACAGGGAAGGTAGTCTATGGCTACACCTTC
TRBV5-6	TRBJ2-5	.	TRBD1	CASSLRQGEETQYF	TGTGCCAGCAGCCTGAGACAGGGAGAAGAGACCCAGTACTTC
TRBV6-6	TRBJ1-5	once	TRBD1	CASSYGTGVGQPQHF	TGTGCCAGCAGTTATGGGACAGGGGTAGGGCAGCCCCAGCATTTT
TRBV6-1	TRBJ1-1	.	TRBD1	CASSAGQGGGAFF	TGTGCCAGCAGCGCGGGACAGGGAGGGGGTGCTTTCTTT
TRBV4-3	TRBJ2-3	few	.	CASSQASTDTQYF	TGCGCCAGCAGCCAAGCGAGCACAGATACGCAGTATTTT
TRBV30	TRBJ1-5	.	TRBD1	CAWSGQGNNQPQHF	TGTGCCTGGAGTGGACAGGGGAACAATCAGCCCCAGCATTTT
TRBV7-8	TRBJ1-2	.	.	CASSLKRLDLDYGYTF	TGTGCCAGCAGCTTAAAACGGTTAGATCTGGACTATGGCTACACCTTC
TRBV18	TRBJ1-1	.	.	CASSRSREGEAFF	TGTGCCAGCTCCCGGTCGCGGGAGGGTGAAGCTTTCTTT